This T cell receptor (beta chain) was observed in a study of early T cells in non-severe SARS-CoV-2 infection. Study details: Chains stayed unpaired after sequencing of bulk RNA from unsorted whole blood.

Unique molecular identifiers (one per individual cDNA molecule) were attached. TCRdb re-called the 5' RACE reads with MiXCR, one entry per CDR3 protein. The repertoire consists of 60,000 to 65,000 distinct CDR3 sequences, with about 10% occurring once and the leading ten covering around an eighth. Study outcomes and limitations: VDJdb-based annotation leaned toward anti-spike CD8 responses and missed private and CD4 specificities.

CDR3 length: 16 amino acids. V lost 4 bases to trimming and J lost 1 base; unmatched junction nucleotides: 6. From germline, CDR1 is SGHAT and CDR2 FQNNGV. As for this clonotype: What it binds is not known.

This TCR came from an adult who was a healthcare worker with PCR-confirmed SARS-CoV-2 infection or an uninfected control (not recorded which). Specimen: whole blood, collected at baseline. The rearrangement joins TRBV11-2 to TRBJ2-5; 10 bases fit TRBD2. This chain's CDR3 is CASSWISGRAQETQYF. The DNA of the CDR3 is TGTGCCAGCAGCTGGATCAGCGGGAGGGCCCAAGAGACCCAGTACTTC.